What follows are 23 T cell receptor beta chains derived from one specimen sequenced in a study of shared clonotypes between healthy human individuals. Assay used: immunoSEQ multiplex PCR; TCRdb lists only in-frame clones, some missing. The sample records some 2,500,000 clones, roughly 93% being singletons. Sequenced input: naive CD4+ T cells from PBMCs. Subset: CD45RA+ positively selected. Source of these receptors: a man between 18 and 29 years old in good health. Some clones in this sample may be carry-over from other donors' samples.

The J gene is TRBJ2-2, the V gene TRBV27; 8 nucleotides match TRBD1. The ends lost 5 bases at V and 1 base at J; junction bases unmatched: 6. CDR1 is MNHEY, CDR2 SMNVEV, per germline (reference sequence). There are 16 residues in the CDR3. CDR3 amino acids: CASSVSGTGNTGELFF. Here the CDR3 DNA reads TGTGCCAGCAGTGTTTCCGGGACAGGGAACACCGGGGAGCTGTTTTTT.

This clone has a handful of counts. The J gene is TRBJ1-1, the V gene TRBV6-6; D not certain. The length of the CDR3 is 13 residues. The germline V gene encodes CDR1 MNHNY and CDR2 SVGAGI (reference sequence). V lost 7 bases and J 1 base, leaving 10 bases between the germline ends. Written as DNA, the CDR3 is TGTGCCAGCATCCTGGACGGGAACACTGAAGCTTTCTTT. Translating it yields CASILDGNTEAFF.

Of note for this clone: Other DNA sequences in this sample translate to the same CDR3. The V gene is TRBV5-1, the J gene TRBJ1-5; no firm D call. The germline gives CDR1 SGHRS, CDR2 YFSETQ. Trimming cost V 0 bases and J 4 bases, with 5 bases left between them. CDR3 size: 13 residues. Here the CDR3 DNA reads TGCGCCAGCAGCTTGGGACAAAATCAGCCCCAGCATTTT. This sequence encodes CASSLGQNQPQHF.

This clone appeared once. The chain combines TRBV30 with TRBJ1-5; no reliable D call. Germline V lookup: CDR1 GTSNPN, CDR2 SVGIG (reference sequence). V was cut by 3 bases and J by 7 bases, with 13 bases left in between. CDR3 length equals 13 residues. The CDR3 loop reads CAWSAQERQPQHF. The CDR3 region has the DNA TGTGCCTGGAGCGCCCAGGAGAGGCAGCCCCAGCATTTT. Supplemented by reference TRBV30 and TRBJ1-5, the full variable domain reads SQTIHQWPATLVQPVGSPLSLECTVEGTSNPNLYWYRQAAGRGLQLLFYSVGIGQISSEVPQNLSASRPQDRQFILSSKKLLLSDSGFYLCAWSAQERQPQHFGDGTRLSIL.

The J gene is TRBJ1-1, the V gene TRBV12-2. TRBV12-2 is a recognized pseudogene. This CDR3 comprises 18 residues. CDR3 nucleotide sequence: TGTGCAAGTCGCTTAGCACCCGAAATACCGGGGGGTGACACTGAAGCTTTCTTT. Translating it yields CASRLAPEIPGGDTEAFF.

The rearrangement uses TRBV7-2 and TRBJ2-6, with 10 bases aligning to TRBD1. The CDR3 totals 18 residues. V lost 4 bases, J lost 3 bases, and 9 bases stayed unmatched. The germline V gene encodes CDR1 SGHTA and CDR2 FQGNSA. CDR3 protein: CASSSRDRGEHGANVLTF. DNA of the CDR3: TGTGCCAGCAGCTCGAGGGACAGGGGAGAACATGGGGCCAACGTCCTGACTTTC.

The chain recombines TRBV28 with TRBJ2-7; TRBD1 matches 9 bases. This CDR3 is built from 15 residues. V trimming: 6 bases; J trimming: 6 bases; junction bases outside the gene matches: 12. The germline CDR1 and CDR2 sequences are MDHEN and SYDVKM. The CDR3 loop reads CASSPTGTGIREQYF. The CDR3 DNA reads TGTGCCAGCAGCCCGACCGGGACAGGGATACGCGAGCAGTACTTC.

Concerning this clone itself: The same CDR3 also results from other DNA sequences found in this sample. CDR3 in amino acids: CASSPLGTSYEQYF. The CDR3 nucleotides read TGTGCCAGCAGCCCCCTCGGCACGTCCTACGAGCAGTACTTC. The gene calls are TRBV9 and TRBJ2-7; D not certain. Germline-derived CDR1 and CDR2 are SGDLS and YYNGEE. The CDR3 runs 14 residues. Trimming took 4 bases from V and 1 from J, leaving 12 bases between them.

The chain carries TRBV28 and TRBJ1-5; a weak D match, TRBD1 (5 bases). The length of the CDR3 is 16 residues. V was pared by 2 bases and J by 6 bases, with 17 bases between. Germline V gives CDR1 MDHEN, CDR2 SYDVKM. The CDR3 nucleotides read TGTGCCAGCAGTTTAATGTTTCGAGGGGCGAGTCAGCCCCAGCATTTT. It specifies CASSLMFRGASQPQHF.

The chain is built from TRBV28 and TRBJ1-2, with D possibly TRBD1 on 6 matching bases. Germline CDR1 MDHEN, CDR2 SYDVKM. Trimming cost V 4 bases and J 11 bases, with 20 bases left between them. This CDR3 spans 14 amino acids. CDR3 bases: TGTGCCAGCAGTTGGGACAAGGCGCATTTCCAGTACACCTTC. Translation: CASSWDKAHFQYTF.

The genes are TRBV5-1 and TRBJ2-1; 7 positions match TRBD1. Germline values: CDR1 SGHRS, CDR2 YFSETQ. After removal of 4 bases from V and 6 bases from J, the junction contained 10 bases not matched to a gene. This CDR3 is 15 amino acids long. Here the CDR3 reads CASSLGGASGNEQFF. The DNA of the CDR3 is TGCGCCAGCAGCCTAGGGGGCGCGTCAGGCAATGAGCAGTTCTTC.

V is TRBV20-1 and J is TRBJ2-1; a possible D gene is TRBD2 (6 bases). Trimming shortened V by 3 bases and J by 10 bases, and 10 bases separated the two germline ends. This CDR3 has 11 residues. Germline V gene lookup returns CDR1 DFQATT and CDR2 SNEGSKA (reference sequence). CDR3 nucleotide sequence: TGCAGTGCTAGGGACTATAAAGAGCAGTTCTTC. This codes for CSARDYKEQFF.

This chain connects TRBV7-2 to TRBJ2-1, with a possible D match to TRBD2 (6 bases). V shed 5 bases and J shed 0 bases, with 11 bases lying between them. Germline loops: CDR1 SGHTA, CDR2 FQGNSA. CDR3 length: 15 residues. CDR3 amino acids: CASSRTTSSYNEQFF. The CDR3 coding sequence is TGTGCCAGCAGCCGGACTACTAGCTCCTACAATGAGCAGTTCTTC. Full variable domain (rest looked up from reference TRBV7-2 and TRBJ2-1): GAGVSQSPSNKVTEKGKDVELRCDPISGHTALYWYRQSLGQGLEFLIYFQGNSAPDKSGLPSDRFSAERTGGSVSTLTIQRTQQEDSAVYLCASSRTTSSYNEQFFGPGTRLTVL.

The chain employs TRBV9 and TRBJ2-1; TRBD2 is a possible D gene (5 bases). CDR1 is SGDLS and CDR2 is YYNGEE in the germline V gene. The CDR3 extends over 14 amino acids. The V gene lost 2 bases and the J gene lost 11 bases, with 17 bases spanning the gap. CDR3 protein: CASSVEGPGKKQFF. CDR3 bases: TGTGCCAGCAGCGTTGAAGGTCCGGGGAAAAAGCAGTTCTTC.

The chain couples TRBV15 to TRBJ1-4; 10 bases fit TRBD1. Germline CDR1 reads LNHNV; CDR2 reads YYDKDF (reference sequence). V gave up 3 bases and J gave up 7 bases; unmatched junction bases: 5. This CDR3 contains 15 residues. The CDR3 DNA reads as TGTGCCACCAGCAGGAGGACAGGGGGAGGTGAAAAACTGTTTTTT. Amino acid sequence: CATSRRTGGGEKLFF. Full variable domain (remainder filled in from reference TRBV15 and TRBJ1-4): DAMVIQNPRYQVTQFGKPVTLSCSQTLNHNVMYWYQQKSSQAPKLLFHYYDKDFNNEADTPDNFQSRRPNTSFCFLDIRSPGLGDTAMYLCATSRRTGGGEKLFFGSGTQLSVL.

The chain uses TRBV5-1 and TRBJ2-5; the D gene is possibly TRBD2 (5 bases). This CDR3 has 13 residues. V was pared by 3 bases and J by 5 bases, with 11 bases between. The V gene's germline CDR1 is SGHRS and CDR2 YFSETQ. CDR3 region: CASSWGVGETQYF. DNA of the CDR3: TGCGCCAGCAGCTGGGGAGTCGGCGAGACCCAGTACTTC.

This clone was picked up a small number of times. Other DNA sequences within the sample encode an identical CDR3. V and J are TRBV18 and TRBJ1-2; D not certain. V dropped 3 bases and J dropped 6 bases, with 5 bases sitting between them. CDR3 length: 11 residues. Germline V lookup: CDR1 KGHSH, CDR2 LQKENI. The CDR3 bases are TGTGCCAGCTCACCGGGGAATGGCTACACCTTC. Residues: CASSPGNGYTF.

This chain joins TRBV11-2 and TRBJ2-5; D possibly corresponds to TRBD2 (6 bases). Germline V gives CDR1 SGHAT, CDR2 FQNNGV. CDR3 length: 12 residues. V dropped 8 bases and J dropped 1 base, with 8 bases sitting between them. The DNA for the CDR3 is TGTGCCAGCCGGAGGGTCCAAGAGACCCAGTACTTC. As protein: CASRRVQETQYF.

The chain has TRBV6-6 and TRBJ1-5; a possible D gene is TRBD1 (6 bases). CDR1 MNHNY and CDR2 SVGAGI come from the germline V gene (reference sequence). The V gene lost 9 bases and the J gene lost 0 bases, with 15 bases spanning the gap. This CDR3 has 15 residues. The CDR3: CARVMDSDSNQPQHF. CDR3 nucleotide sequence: TGTGCCAGGGTCATGGACAGCGATAGCAATCAGCCCCAGCATTTT.

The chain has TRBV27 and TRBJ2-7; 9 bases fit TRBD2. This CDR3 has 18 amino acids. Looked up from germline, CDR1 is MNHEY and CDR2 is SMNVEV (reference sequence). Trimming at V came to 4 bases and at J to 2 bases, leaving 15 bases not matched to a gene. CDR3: CASSSKGASLAGAYEQYF. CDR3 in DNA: TGTGCCAGCAGTTCTAAGGGGGCAAGTTTAGCGGGAGCCTACGAGCAGTACTTC.

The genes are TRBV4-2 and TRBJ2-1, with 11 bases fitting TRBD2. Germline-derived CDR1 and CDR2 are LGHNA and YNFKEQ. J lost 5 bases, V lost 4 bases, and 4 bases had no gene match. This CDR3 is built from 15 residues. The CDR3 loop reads CASSPGTSGDNEQFF. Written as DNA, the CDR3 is TGTGCCAGCAGCCCCGGGACTAGCGGAGACAATGAGCAGTTCTTC.

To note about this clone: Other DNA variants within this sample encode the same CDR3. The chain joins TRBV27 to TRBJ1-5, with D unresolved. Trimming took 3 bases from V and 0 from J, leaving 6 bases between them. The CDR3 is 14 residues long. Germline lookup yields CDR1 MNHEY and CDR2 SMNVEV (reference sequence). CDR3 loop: CASSFGGSNQPQHF. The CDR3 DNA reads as TGTGCCAGCAGTTTCGGCGGTAGCAATCAGCCCCAGCATTTT.

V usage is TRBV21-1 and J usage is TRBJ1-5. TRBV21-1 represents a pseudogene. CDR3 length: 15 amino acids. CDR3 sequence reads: CASSKDRRVCQPQHF. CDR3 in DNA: TGTGCCAGCAGCAAAGATAGGAGGGTTTGTCAGCCCCAGCATTTT.